What follows is one T cell receptor beta chain and its context. Its cognate antigen is unknown. The method was immunoSEQ multiplex PCR; TCRdb's version includes in-frame clones alone and lacks a portion of them. This sample yields 95,000 to 110,000 clones, of which approximately 90% are seen a single time; over 3.5% belongs to the top ten. The record originates from a study of T cell responses to AZD1222 COVID-19 vaccine. Study summary: Second-dose intervals near 4 or 12 weeks were combined.

Study results and caveats: The donor group comprised mostly white British people and more females; the analysis possibly underestimated clonal diversity. A reported finding is that nearly half of spike-specific TCRs target unmutated variant regions.

The CDR3 covers 15 residues. In germline, CDR1 is LNHNV, CDR2 YYDKDF (reference sequence). V was pared by 3 bases and J by 5 bases, with 13 bases between. V gene TRBV15 combines with J gene TRBJ1-4; no definite D call. Here the sequenced sample was peripheral blood, taken on day 0 of AZD1222 vaccination. This TCR derives from an adult in good health. The CDR3 spells CATSRLTTLNEKLFF. The CDR3 DNA reads as TGTGCCACCAGCAGGTTGACCACTTTAAATGAAAAACTGTTTTTT.